The rows below give T cell receptor beta chains drawn from one sample of a study of shared clonotypes between healthy human individuals. The repertoire was sequenced with immunoSEQ multiplex PCR; TCRdb's copy has only in-frame clones and lacks some. Here the sample spans around 2.1 million clones, approximately 95% being singletons. The sample comprised naive CD4+ T cells sorted from blood. These TCRs come from a man aged 18-30 years in good health. Both conserved end residues are part of each CDR3. A D gene is named only where the DNA matches it firmly. The size field is filled for only some rows; it gives once, few, many or a size class.

d_gene: -; abundance: -; v_gene: TRBV6-1; j_gene: TRBJ2-7; CDR3aa: CASSVDRASDEQYF; CDR3nt: TGTGCCAGCAGTGTCGACAGGGCTAGCGACGAGCAGTACTTC
d_gene: -; abundance: -; v_gene: TRBV9; j_gene: TRBJ1-3; CDR3aa: CASSIDGSNTIYF; CDR3nt: TGTGCCAGCAGCATCGACGGTTCGAACACCATATATTTT
d_gene: -; abundance: -; v_gene: TRBV11-2; j_gene: TRBJ2-7; CDR3aa: CASSAFRDNAYEQYF; CDR3nt: TGTGCCAGCAGCGCCTTCCGGGACAACGCCTACGAGCAGTACTTC
d_gene: TRBD2; abundance: -; v_gene: TRBV7-2; j_gene: TRBJ2-3; CDR3aa: CASRRRLGRTDTQYF; CDR3nt: TGTGCCAGCAGGAGACGGCTCGGGAGGACCGATACGCAGTATTTT
d_gene: -; abundance: -; v_gene: TRBV7-2; j_gene: TRBJ2-7; CDR3aa: CASSLGVGRAEQYF; CDR3nt: TGTGCCAGCAGCTTAGGTGTCGGCAGAGCCGAGCAGTACTTC
d_gene: -; abundance: once; v_gene: TRBV6-6; j_gene: TRBJ1-1; CDR3aa: CASSAGFRGTEAFF; CDR3nt: TGTGCCAGCAGTGCTGGGTTCCGAGGTACTGAAGCTTTCTTT
d_gene: TRBD2; abundance: -; v_gene: TRBV7-2; j_gene: TRBJ2-7; CDR3aa: CASSLRAASGGAYEQYF; CDR3nt: TGTGCCAGCAGCCTGAGGGCGGCTAGCGGGGGGGCATACGAGCAGTACTTC
d_gene: TRBD1; abundance: -; v_gene: TRBV10-3; j_gene: TRBJ1-1; CDR3aa: CAINRDRGTEAFF; CDR3nt: TGTGCCATCAACCGGGACAGGGGAACTGAAGCTTTCTTT
d_gene: -; abundance: -; v_gene: TRBV18; j_gene: TRBJ2-5; CDR3aa: CASSLLVGLQETQYF; CDR3nt: TGTGCCAGCTCCCTACTTGTGGGCCTCCAAGAGACCCAGTACTTC
d_gene: -; abundance: -; v_gene: TRBV10-2; j_gene: TRBJ1-4; CDR3aa: CASSKYQTDSEKLFF; CDR3nt: TGCGCCAGCAGCAAATACCAGACGGACAGCGAAAAACTGTTTTTT
d_gene: -; abundance: -; v_gene: TRBV27; j_gene: TRBJ2-7; CDR3aa: CASSPGRGPYEQYF; CDR3nt: TGTGCCAGCAGTCCGGGACGAGGACCCTACGAGCAGTACTTC
d_gene: -; abundance: -; v_gene: TRBV6-6; j_gene: TRBJ2-5; CDR3aa: CASSYSGLDPETQYF; CDR3nt: TGTGCCAGCAGTTACTCGGGCCTTGACCCCGAGACCCAGTACTTC
d_gene: -; abundance: -; v_gene: TRBV7-2; j_gene: TRBJ1-4; CDR3aa: CASSLNSIGTTNEKLFF; CDR3nt: TGTGCCAGCAGCTTAAATAGCATCGGAACAACTAATGAAAAACTGTTTTTT
d_gene: -; abundance: -; v_gene: TRBV14; j_gene: TRBJ1-6; CDR3aa: CASSPTQKAVSGNSPLHF; CDR3nt: TGTGCCAGCAGCCCAACCCAAAAAGCAGTTTCGGGCAACTCACCCCTCCACTTT
d_gene: -; abundance: -; v_gene: TRBV15; j_gene: TRBJ1-5; CDR3aa: CATSRVGNQPQHF; CDR3nt: TGTGCCACCAGCAGAGTGGGAAATCAGCCCCAGCATTTT
d_gene: -; abundance: -; v_gene: TRBV7-2; j_gene: TRBJ1-5; CDR3aa: CASSFWSNQPQHF; CDR3nt: TGTGCCAGCAGCTTTTGGAGCAATCAGCCCCAGCATTTT
d_gene: -; abundance: -; v_gene: TRBV5-6; j_gene: TRBJ2-1; CDR3aa: CASSYFGSEQFF; CDR3nt: TGTGCCAGCAGCTATTTCGGCAGCGAGCAGTTCTTC
d_gene: -; abundance: -; v_gene: TRBV7-9; j_gene: TRBJ1-4; CDR3aa: CASSWVGEEKLFF; CDR3nt: TGTGCCAGCAGCTGGGTAGGGGAGGAAAAACTGTTTTTT
d_gene: TRBD2; abundance: -; v_gene: TRBV5-1; j_gene: TRBJ2-7; CDR3aa: CASSSGTSGFYEQYF; CDR3nt: TGCGCCAGCAGCTCTGGGACTAGCGGATTCTACGAGCAGTACTTC
d_gene: -; abundance: -; v_gene: TRBV29-1; j_gene: TRBJ1-1; CDR3aa: CSAENTEAFF; CDR3nt: TGCAGCGCGGAGAACACTGAAGCTTTCTTT
d_gene: TRBD1; abundance: -; v_gene: TRBV18; j_gene: TRBJ1-5; CDR3aa: CASSQTAGGVNQPQHF; CDR3nt: TGTGCCAGCTCACAGACCGCAGGGGGCGTAAATCAGCCCCAGCATTTT
d_gene: -; abundance: -; v_gene: TRBV28; j_gene: TRBJ2-1; CDR3aa: CASSLQGPGEQFF; CDR3nt: TGTGCCAGCAGTTTACAGGGGCCCGGTGAGCAGTTCTTC
d_gene: -; abundance: -; v_gene: TRBV6-6; j_gene: TRBJ2-3; CDR3aa: CASSQIQAQYF; CDR3nt: TGTGCCAGCAGTCAAATCCAGGCGCAGTATTTT
d_gene: -; abundance: -; v_gene: TRBV5-1; j_gene: TRBJ2-3; CDR3aa: CASSFGTRTDTQYF; CDR3nt: TGCGCCAGCAGCTTCGGGACTCGCACAGATACGCAGTATTTT
d_gene: -; abundance: -; v_gene: TRBV6-6; j_gene: TRBJ1-6; CDR3aa: CASSYRGPYNSPLHF; CDR3nt: TGTGCCAGCAGTTATCGGGGGCCCTATAATTCACCCCTCCACTTT
d_gene: TRBD2; abundance: -; v_gene: TRBV7-8; j_gene: TRBJ2-3; CDR3aa: CASSLVGAGGADTQYF; CDR3nt: TGTGCCAGCAGCCTGGTAGGAGCGGGAGGGGCAGATACGCAGTATTTT
d_gene: -; abundance: -; v_gene: TRBV7-3; j_gene: TRBJ1-1; CDR3aa: CASSISKNTEAFF; CDR3nt: TGTGCCAGCAGCATTTCGAAGAACACTGAAGCTTTCTTT
d_gene: -; abundance: -; v_gene: TRBV6-1; j_gene: TRBJ1-5; CDR3aa: CASSPRVVLDQPQHF; CDR3nt: TGTGCCAGCAGTCCGAGGGTCGTCTTAGATCAGCCCCAGCATTTT
d_gene: TRBD2; abundance: once; v_gene: TRBV15; j_gene: TRBJ2-5; CDR3aa: CATSRGVSGGAETQYF; CDR3nt: TGTGCCACCAGCAGAGGTGTTAGCGGGGGGGCGGAGACCCAGTACTTC
d_gene: -; abundance: -; v_gene: TRBV5-1; j_gene: TRBJ2-1; CDR3aa: CASSLGRYEQFF; CDR3nt: TGCGCCAGCAGCTTGGGCCGTTATGAGCAGTTCTTC
d_gene: TRBD1; abundance: -; v_gene: TRBV5-4; j_gene: TRBJ1-4; CDR3aa: CASSSNRGGRDEKLFF; CDR3nt: TGTGCCAGCAGCTCGAACAGGGGCGGGCGCGATGAAAAACTGTTTTTT
d_gene: TRBD1; abundance: -; v_gene: TRBV6-5; j_gene: TRBJ1-2; CDR3aa: CASSYQGQGNYGYTF; CDR3nt: TGTGCCAGCAGTTACCAAGGACAGGGAAACTATGGCTACACCTTC
d_gene: TRBD1; abundance: once; v_gene: TRBV19; j_gene: TRBJ1-1; CDR3aa: CASSIRGQGNTEAFF; CDR3nt: TGTGCCAGTAGTATCCGGGGACAGGGGAACACTGAAGCTTTCTTT
d_gene: -; abundance: -; v_gene: TRBV10-2; j_gene: TRBJ1-6; CDR3aa: CASSELAGSSSYNSPLHF; CDR3nt: TGCGCCAGCAGTGAGTTGGCGGGGTCGAGCTCCTATAATTCACCCCTCCACTTT
d_gene: -; abundance: few; v_gene: TRBV5-1; j_gene: TRBJ1-1; CDR3aa: CASSFQGENTEAFF; CDR3nt: TGCGCCAGCAGCTTTCAGGGAGAGAACACTGAAGCTTTCTTT
d_gene: TRBD1; abundance: -; v_gene: TRBV30; j_gene: TRBJ2-4; CDR3aa: CAWSPGQAIQYF; CDR3nt: TGTGCCTGGAGTCCGGGACAGGCCATTCAGTACTTC
d_gene: -; abundance: -; v_gene: TRBV18; j_gene: TRBJ1-2; CDR3aa: CASSPQGTNYGYTF; CDR3nt: TGTGCCAGCTCACCGCAGGGCACTAACTATGGCTACACCTTC
d_gene: -; abundance: -; v_gene: TRBV30; j_gene: TRBJ1-5; CDR3aa: CAWTSGLYQPQHF; CDR3nt: TGTGCCTGGACTTCCGGCCTCTATCAGCCCCAGCATTTT
d_gene: -; abundance: -; v_gene: TRBV7-9; j_gene: TRBJ1-4; CDR3aa: CASSLRDRSDEKLFF; CDR3nt: TGTGCCAGCAGCTTACGCGACAGGAGTGATGAAAAACTGTTTTTT
d_gene: -; abundance: -; v_gene: TRBV9; j_gene: TRBJ2-5; CDR3aa: CASADGPWLETQYF; CDR3nt: TGTGCGAGCGCGGACGGGCCGTGGTTGGAGACCCAGTACTTC
d_gene: -; abundance: -; v_gene: TRBV4-1; j_gene: TRBJ1-2; CDR3aa: CASSKIIGLGGSYGYTF; CDR3nt: TGCGCCAGCAGCAAAATAATTGGACTTGGGGGAAGTTATGGCTACACCTTC
d_gene: TRBD2; abundance: -; v_gene: TRBV4-1; j_gene: TRBJ2-1; CDR3aa: CASSHLLAGGGDRYNEQFF; CDR3nt: TGCGCCAGCAGCCACCTACTAGCGGGAGGGGGAGATAGATACAATGAGCAGTTCTTC
d_gene: -; abundance: -; v_gene: TRBV30; j_gene: TRBJ1-5; CDR3aa: CAWSVISSNQPQHF; CDR3nt: TGTGCCTGGAGTGTAATTAGTAGCAATCAGCCCCAGCATTTT
d_gene: TRBD2; abundance: -; v_gene: TRBV5-1; j_gene: TRBJ2-7; CDR3aa: CASSPSRTSSSWPSYEQYF; CDR3nt: TGCGCCAGCAGCCCATCCCGGACTAGCTCCTCTTGGCCATCATACGAGCAGTACTTC